Below, 22 T cell receptor beta chains from the same sample are listed, as sequenced in a study of response to subunit inactivated influenza vaccine. TCRdb redid the calling of the RT-PCR reads with MiXCR, one entry per CDR3 protein. This sample has about 520,000 distinct CDR3 sequences, with less than 30% found just once. This material consisted of CD4+ T cells sorted from PBMCs, taken about 5 days after vaccination. Every receptor here comes from a man aged 45-65 years who received an inactivated influenza vaccine.

The V and J genes are TRBV5-8 and TRBJ2-5, with 9 nucleotides matching TRBD2. V trimming: 4 bases; J trimming: 0 bases; junction bases outside the gene matches: 10. Germline values: CDR1 SGHTS, CDR2 YDEGEE. The CDR3 consists of 17 residues. CDR3 sequence (DNA): TGTGCCAGCAGCCCTCGCTGGAGCGGGGGGTACCAAGAGACCCAGTACTTC. It is translated as CASSPRWSGGYQETQYF.

The chain is built from TRBV10-3 and TRBJ2-5; a weak D match, TRBD1 (6 bases). Trimming pared 2 bases from V and 4 bases from J, leaving 14 bases between. Looked up from germline, CDR1 is ENHRY and CDR2 is SYGVKD. The CDR3 is made up of 15 amino acids. CDR3 bases: TGTGCCATCAGTGAGCCAGCAAGGGGGAGAGAGACCCAGTACTTC. This encodes CAISEPARGRETQYF.

The chain combines TRBV12-3 or TRBV12-4 with TRBJ2-7; D is unclear. The CDR3 is 15 amino acids. V lost 3 bases, J lost 4 bases, and 16 bases lay in between. This CDR3 is CASSFRTVRVYEQYF. CDR3 DNA sequence: TGTGCCAGCAGTTTTCGCACGGTCCGGGTATACGAGCAGTACTTC.

J is TRBJ2-5 and V is TRBV5-1; D may be TRBD1 (5 bases). The CDR3 consists of 13 residues. Trimming removed 5 bases at V and 5 bases at J, with 13 bases between. The V gene's germline CDR1 is SGHRS and CDR2 YFSETQ. For the CDR3, the DNA is TGCGCCAGCAGTTCACAAAACAGGGAGACCCAGTACTTC. Its translation: CASSSQNRETQYF. The full variable domain, completed using reference TRBV5-1 and TRBJ2-5, is KAGVTQTPRYLIKTRGQQVTLSCSPISGHRSVSWYQQTPGQGLQFLFEYFSETQRNKGNFPGRFSGRQFSNSRSEMNVSTLELGDSALYLCASSSQNRETQYFGPGTRLLVL.

The table lists this clonotype with a few counts. The genes are TRBV6-5 and TRBJ2-3, with 10 bases aligning to TRBD2. With V trimmed by 0 bases and J by 5 bases, 11 bases remained unmatched. The germline CDR1 and CDR2 sequences are MNHEY and SVGAGI. CDR3 length equals 18 residues. CDR3 coding DNA: TGTGCCAGCAGTTACTCGTTTCTAGCGGGAGCGAGTGGAGATACGCAGTATTTT. Residues: CASSYSFLAGASGDTQYF.

This chain links TRBV10-3 with TRBJ2-4, with D uncertain. Deletions cut 0 bases from V and 5 bases from J, with 11 bases between. CDR1 is ENHRY, CDR2 SYGVKD, per germline. The CDR3 sequence is 15 residues long. The CDR3 spells CAISESRYGQNIQYF. CDR3 sequence (DNA): TGTGCCATCAGTGAGTCCCGGTATGGCCAAAACATTCAGTACTTC.

A remark on this clonotype: Germline is not matched at one junction end, which may reflect a read error. This chain joins TRBV3-1 and TRBJ2-5, with 12 bases identical to TRBD2. The CDR3 length is 18 residues. Per the germline V gene, CDR1 is LGHDT and CDR2 is YNNKEL (reference sequence). For the CDR3, the DNA is TGTGCCACCAGCCAAGATGCGTATCTAGCGGGGGGGCAAGAGACCCAGTACTTC. Its protein product is CATSQDAYLAGGQETQYF.

This chain links TRBV28 with TRBJ1-2; no definite D call. CDR1 is MDHEN and CDR2 is SYDVKM in the germline V gene. This CDR3 comprises 12 residues. Trimming took off 5 bases at V and 6 bases at J, with 10 bases between the two ends. The CDR3 bases are TGTGCCAGCAGTGCTACCAGTGATGGCTACACCTTC. It encodes CASSATSDGYTF.

This clonotype was seen a few times. V usage is TRBV7-2 and J usage is TRBJ2-7, with a weak D call TRBD1 (6 bases). The CDR3 contains 14 residues. Trimming cost V 2 bases and J 1 base, with 9 bases left between them. The V gene's germline CDR1 is SGHTA and CDR2 FQGNSA. CDR3 in DNA: TGTGCCAGCAGCTTAACCGGGACATCCTACGAGCAGTACTTC. Translation gives CASSLTGTSYEQYF.

The J gene is TRBJ2-6, the V gene TRBV4-3, with TRBD2 matching over 8 bases. V trimming: 4 bases; J trimming: 5 bases; junction bases outside the gene matches: 7. Germline CDR1 is LGHNA and CDR2 is YSLEER. This CDR3 is 16 amino acids long. CDR3 residues: CASSPGGGSRANVLTF. The CDR3 coding sequence is TGCGCCAGCAGCCCGGGAGGGGGTAGTAGGGCCAACGTCCTGACTTTC.

CDR3: CASGLGANVLTF. The CDR3 DNA follows: TGTGCCAGCGGGCTTGGCGCCAACGTCCTGACTTTC. The V gene is TRBV7-9, the J gene TRBJ2-6; D gene uncertain. CDR1 is SEHNR and CDR2 is FQNEAQ in the germline V gene (reference sequence). This CDR3 spans 12 amino acids. V was cut by 8 bases and J by 7 bases, with 9 bases left in between.

The chain employs TRBV5-1 and TRBJ2-1, with 7 bases that match TRBD2. Germline V gene data show CDR1 as SGHRS and CDR2 as YFSETQ. This CDR3 contains 15 residues. The J segment lost 9 bases and the V segment lost 1 base, leaving 10 bases of the junction unmatched. The CDR3 coding sequence is TGCGCCAGCAGCTTGTCAGGACTAGAGTTTAGTGAGCAGTTCTTC. Protein product: CASSLSGLEFSEQFF. Full variable domain (remainder filled in from reference TRBV5-1 and TRBJ2-1): KAGVTQTPRYLIKTRGQQVTLSCSPISGHRSVSWYQQTPGQGLQFLFEYFSETQRNKGNFPGRFSGRQFSNSRSEMNVSTLELGDSALYLCASSLSGLEFSEQFFGPGTRLTVL.

The V gene is TRBV6-5, the J gene TRBJ1-5, with TRBD1 as a possible D gene (5 bases). The ends were cut back, 2 bases at V and 3 bases at J, with 11 bases in the middle. Per germline, CDR1 MNHEY and CDR2 SVGAGI. There are 15 residues in the CDR3. The CDR3 is CASSYLDSYNQPQHF. The CDR3 DNA reads as TGTGCCAGCAGTTACCTTGACAGCTACAATCAGCCCCAGCATTTT.

This clonotype was seen only a few times. V is TRBV5-1 and J is TRBJ2-7; 8 bases map to TRBD2. Germline CDR1 is SGHRS and CDR2 is YFSETQ. V lost 0 bases, J lost 2 bases, and 4 bases stayed unmatched. The CDR3 consists of 15 residues. CDR3 sequence (DNA): TGCGCCAGCAGCTTGGACCTAGCGGGTCCCTACGAGCAGTACTTC. This gives the protein CASSLDLAGPYEQYF.

This clonotype has at least ten counts. This rearrangement joins TRBV7-6 to TRBJ1-1, with a tentative D call TRBD1 (6 bases). The CDR3 is 14 amino acids. V was trimmed by 0 bases and J by 5 bases, leaving 10 bases between them. Per germline, CDR1 SGHVS and CDR2 FNYEAQ. CDR3: CASSLAGGETEAFF. The CDR3 DNA reads as TGTGCCAGCAGCTTAGCAGGGGGTGAAACTGAAGCTTTCTTT.

This chain joins TRBV7-2 and TRBJ2-1, with D unclear. The CDR3 runs to 15 residues. The ends were cut back, 2 bases at V and 5 bases at J, with 13 bases in the middle. From germline, CDR1 is SGHTA and CDR2 FQGNSA. The CDR3 loop reads CASSLFPTGDNEQFF. CDR3 DNA: TGTGCCAGCAGCTTATTCCCGACTGGCGACAATGAGCAGTTCTTC.

The chain combines TRBV5-1 with TRBJ2-3; possible D gene TRBD2, 6 bases. Germline CDR1 and CDR2: SGHRS and YFSETQ. There are 16 residues in the CDR3. The germline V and J ends were trimmed by 1 base and 1 base, with 13 bases remaining between them. The CDR3 region has the DNA TGCGCCAGCAGCTTGTCTCCAGGGACTGGCACAGATACGCAGTATTTT. Translated: CASSLSPGTGTDTQYF. Based on the CDR3 plus reference TRBV5-1 and TRBJ2-3, the full variable domain is KAGVTQTPRYLIKTRGQQVTLSCSPISGHRSVSWYQQTPGQGLQFLFEYFSETQRNKGNFPGRFSGRQFSNSRSEMNVSTLELGDSALYLCASSLSPGTGTDTQYFGPGTRLTVL.

This chain uses TRBV20-1 with TRBJ2-7; 7 bases fit TRBD1. The germline V gene has CDR1 DFQATT and CDR2 SNEGSKA (reference sequence). CDR3 length: 13 residues. Trimming cost V 6 bases and J 0 bases; bases outside gene matches: 5. In DNA form, the CDR3 reads TGCAGTGCCGAGACAGGGAGCTCCTACGAGCAGTACTTC. Its protein product is CSAETGSSYEQYF.

Regarding this clonotype: In this CDR3 the conserved last residue, phenylalanine or tryptophan, is missing, so a read error is likely. The genes are TRBV18 and TRBJ2-1; 9 positions match TRBD2. Germline CDR1 KGHSH, CDR2 LQKENI. This CDR3 has 17 amino acids. V shed 3 bases, J shed 5 bases, and the junction held 11 bases outside the gene matches. DNA of the CDR3: TGTGCCAGCTCACCCGGAGTTAGCGGGAGTCACAACAATGAGCAGTTCCTC. Translated: CASSPGVSGSHNNEQFL.

The CDR3 loop is CAIRGTGLAGGPSYNEQFF. DNA for the CDR3: TGTGCCATCAGGGGAACTGGACTAGCGGGAGGGCCCTCCTACAATGAGCAGTTCTTC. The chain employs TRBV10-3 and TRBJ2-1; 15 positions match TRBD2. The CDR3 totals 19 residues. CDR1 and CDR2 from the germline V gene are ENHRY and SYGVKD. V was clipped by 6 bases and J by 0 bases; unmatched bases: 9.

The chain employs TRBV5-5 and TRBJ2-5, with D maybe TRBD1 (5 bases). V was clipped by 6 bases and J by 4 bases, with 13 bases between them. The V gene's germline CDR1 is SGHKS and CDR2 YYEKEE (reference sequence). The CDR3 spans 13 residues. In nucleotides, the CDR3 is TGTGCCAGCAAGGGGCTAACGACAGAGACCCAGTACTTC. It yields the protein CASKGLTTETQYF.

This clonotype was found a few times. V usage is TRBV4-3 and J usage is TRBJ2-7; D is unresolved. The CDR3 is made up of 14 amino acids. V was cut by 1 base and J by 2 bases, with 9 bases left in between. CDR1 is LGHNA and CDR2 is YSLEER in the germline V gene. Here the CDR3 DNA reads TGCGCCAGCAGCCAAGGAATACCTCCCTACGAGCAGTACTTC. This encodes CASSQGIPPYEQYF.